This passage covers 6 T cell receptor beta chains from one sample sequenced in a study of shared clonotypes between healthy human individuals. Measured with immunoSEQ multiplex PCR; TCRdb has only the in-frame clones, and not every one. The repertoire holds some 2.1 million clones, less than 95% seen once, with about 1.1% in the top ten. CD45RO-negative, CCR7-selected cells formed the naive CD8 fraction, which excluded terminally differentiated effector memory CD45RA+ cells. What was sequenced was naive CD8+ T cells sorted from blood. These receptors all stem from a man aged 18 to 29 in good health.

This clone was observed a single time. The chain couples TRBV13 to TRBJ2-2; tentatively, D is TRBD1 (7 bases). V was trimmed by 3 bases and J by 4 bases, leaving 12 bases between them. This CDR3 has 15 amino acids. CDR1 is PRHDT, CDR2 FYEKMQ, per germline (reference sequence). CDR3 nucleotides: TGTGCCAGCAGCTTGTTCCAGGGGGGCACCGGGGAGCTGTTTTTT. It specifies CASSLFQGGTGELFF.

This chain uses TRBV7-9 with TRBJ1-2; possibly TRBD1 for D (6 bases). Between the trimmed V and J ends, which lost 5 bases and 4 bases, there was a span of 14 bases. Germline V lookup: CDR1 SEHNR, CDR2 FQNEAQ (reference sequence). This CDR3 region has 14 residues. The CDR3 region has the DNA TGTGCCAGCAGCATTACAGGGTCCGGCTATGGCTACACCTTC. Translated, it gives CASSITGSGYGYTF. The full variable domain, in which reference TRBV7-9 and TRBJ1-2 provide the parts outside the CDR3, is DTGVSQNPRHKITKRGQNVTFRCDPISEHNRLYWYRQTLGQGPEFLTYFQNEAQLEKSRLLSDRFSAERPKGSFSTLEIQRTEQGDSAMYLCASSITGSGYGYTFGSGTRLTVV.

This clone was observed a handful of times. The sample contains more than one DNA sequence encoding this CDR3. The V call is TRBV2, the J call TRBJ1-1; D is ambiguous. The CDR3 spans 12 residues. V was clipped by 8 bases and J by 0 bases, with 7 bases between them. CDR1 and CDR2 (germline): SNHLY, FYNNEI. Here the CDR3 DNA reads TGTGCCAGCGGACGGATGAACACTGAAGCTTTCTTT. Translation gives CASGRMNTEAFF.

Comments on this clone: Other nucleotide sequences in the sample specify the same CDR3. The rearrangement links TRBV11-2 to TRBJ1-2; no definite D call. The CDR3 consists of 13 residues. Looked up from germline, CDR1 is SGHAT and CDR2 is FQNNGV. V lost 5 bases to trimming and J lost 8 bases, with 15 bases between them. The CDR3 reads CASSPSVGYGYTF. The CDR3 DNA is TGTGCCAGCAGCCCGTCGGTGGGGTACGGCTACACCTTC.

V gene TRBV5-1 combines with J gene TRBJ2-5; D tentatively reads TRBD1 or TRBD2 (6 bases each). Germline V gene sequence: CDR1 SGHRS, CDR2 YFSETQ. Trimming stripped 4 bases from V and 4 bases from J, with 17 bases between. This CDR3 is 15 amino acids long. CDR3 loop: CASSTAPGALETQYF. In DNA, the CDR3 is TGCGCCAGCAGCACTGCCCCGGGGGCCCTAGAGACCCAGTACTTC.

Concerning this clone itself: The sample carries other DNA sequences with the same CDR3. The chain uses TRBV6-5 and TRBJ1-5; D is uncertain. CDR3 size: 14 residues. V gave up 2 bases and J gave up 6 bases, with 11 bases separating them. Germline V gives CDR1 MNHEY, CDR2 SVGAGI. CDR3 coding DNA: TGTGCCAGCAGTTACGGTGCAGGAGGTCAGCCCCAGCATTTT. This gives the protein CASSYGAGGQPQHF.